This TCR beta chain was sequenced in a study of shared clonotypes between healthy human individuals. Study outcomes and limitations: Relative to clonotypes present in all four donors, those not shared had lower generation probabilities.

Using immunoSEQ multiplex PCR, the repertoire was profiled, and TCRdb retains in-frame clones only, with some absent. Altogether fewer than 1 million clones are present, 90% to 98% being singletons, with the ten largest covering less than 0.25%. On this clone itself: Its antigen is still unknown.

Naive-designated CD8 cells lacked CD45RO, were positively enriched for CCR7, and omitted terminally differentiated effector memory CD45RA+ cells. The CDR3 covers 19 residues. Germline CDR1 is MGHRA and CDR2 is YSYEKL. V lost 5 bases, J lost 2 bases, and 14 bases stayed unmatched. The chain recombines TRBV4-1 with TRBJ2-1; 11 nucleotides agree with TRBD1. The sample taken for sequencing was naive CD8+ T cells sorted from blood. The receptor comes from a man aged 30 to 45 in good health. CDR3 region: CASSGDRGASGAPYNEQFF. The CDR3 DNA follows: TGCGCCAGCAGCGGGGACAGGGGGGCTAGCGGGGCCCCCTACAATGAGCAGTTCTTC.